This T cell receptor (beta chain) derives from a study of T cell changes during pregnancy in multiple sclerosis. Here immunoSEQ multiplex PCR was the method, and the copy in TCRdb shows in-frame clones only, minus some. The sample contains 19,000 or so clones, 75% to 90% of which appear only once. The CDR3 has 17 amino acids. CDR1 and CDR2 from the germline V gene are LGHNA and YSLEER. J gave up 2 bases and V 0 bases, and 6 bases lay outside the gene matches. V usage is TRBV4-3 and J usage is TRBJ2-1, with 8 positions matching TRBD2. The TCR sequence derives from a female donor in good health, enrolled as a control in a pregnancy study. This sample comprised CD8+ T cells from peripheral blood mononuclear cells, obtained after pregnancy. CDR3 region: CASSQDRGGPAYNEQFF. The CDR3 coding sequence is TGCGCCAGCAGCCAAGATCGGGGGGGACCGGCCTACAATGAGCAGTTCTTC.